These 7 T cell receptor beta chains share one sample of origin, sequenced in a study of T cell responses to AZD1222 COVID-19 vaccine. Clones were read by immunoSEQ multiplex PCR, and TCRdb kept only the in-frame ones, dropping some. This table holds roughly 70,000 clones, 85% found once. This specimen consisted of peripheral blood, obtained on day 0 of AZD1222 vaccination. The receptors originated from an adult in good health.

V usage is TRBV5-1 and J usage is TRBJ1-1, with D hard to call. CDR3 length equals 13 residues. In germline, CDR1 is SGHRS, CDR2 YFSETQ. Trimming shortened V by 1 base and J by 1 base, and 5 bases separated the two germline ends. The CDR3 loop is CASSLSQNTEAFF. Written as DNA, the CDR3 is TGCGCCAGCAGCTTGTCCCAGAACACTGAAGCTTTCTTT.

The chain carries TRBV9 and TRBJ1-2; D may be TRBD1 (6 bases). Trimming left V 0 bases short and J 4 bases short, with 10 bases between. Germline V lookup: CDR1 SGDLS, CDR2 YYNGEE. CDR3 size: 14 residues. The CDR3 spells CASSVGDTSYGYTF. The CDR3 bases are TGTGCCAGCAGCGTAGGGGACACCAGCTATGGCTACACCTTC.

The chain is built from TRBV3-1 (or the pseudogene TRBV3-2) and TRBJ2-3; D possibly corresponds to TRBD2 (5 bases). Germline V lookup: CDR1 LGHDT, CDR2 YNNKEL (reference sequence). The CDR3 runs 16 residues. V dropped 3 bases and J dropped 2 bases, with 15 bases sitting between them. Here the CDR3 reads CASSQVLERSTDTQYF. Here the CDR3 DNA reads TGTGCCAGCAGCCAGGTACTAGAACGTTCCACAGATACGCAGTATTTT.

The rearrangement uses TRBV5-1 and TRBJ2-7; tentative D call: TRBD1 (5 bases). Trimming took off 4 bases at V and 0 bases at J, with 17 bases between the two ends. The CDR3 length is 16 residues. Germline CDR1 reads SGHRS; CDR2 reads YFSETQ. The CDR3 DNA sequence: TGCGCCAGCAGCCGTCGGCAGGGATTGAGCTCCTACGAGCAGTACTTC. It specifies CASSRRQGLSSYEQYF.

This clone occurred once. CDR3 region: CASSSRGNSGNTIYF. CDR3 coding DNA: TGTGCCAGCAGCTCCCGGGGAAACTCTGGAAACACCATATATTTT. This sequence joins TRBV7-9 and TRBJ1-3; D ambiguous. Germline CDR1 SEHNR, CDR2 FQNEAQ (reference sequence). The CDR3 runs 15 residues. V lost 4 bases, J lost 0 bases, and 10 bases lay in between.

The chain uses TRBV24-1 and TRBJ1-5; D call uncertain. Trimming stripped 5 bases from V and 4 bases from J, with 8 bases between. The germline V gene encodes CDR1 KGHDR and CDR2 SFDVKD. The CDR3 contains 13 residues. DNA of the CDR3: TGTGCCACCAGTGGAGGTGTTAATCAGCCCCAGCATTTT. It codes for CATSGGVNQPQHF.

The chain couples TRBV19 to TRBJ2-1, with a weak D call TRBD2 (7 bases). The V end lost 7 bases, the J end lost 7 bases, and 20 bases lay between the germline ends. The germline CDR1 and CDR2 sequences are LNHDA and SQIVND (reference sequence). The CDR3 is 15 amino acids. The CDR3 region has the DNA TGTGCCAGTATGGAGGGGGGGCCACCGGGAAATGAGCAGTTCTTC. Encoded protein: CASMEGGPPGNEQFF.